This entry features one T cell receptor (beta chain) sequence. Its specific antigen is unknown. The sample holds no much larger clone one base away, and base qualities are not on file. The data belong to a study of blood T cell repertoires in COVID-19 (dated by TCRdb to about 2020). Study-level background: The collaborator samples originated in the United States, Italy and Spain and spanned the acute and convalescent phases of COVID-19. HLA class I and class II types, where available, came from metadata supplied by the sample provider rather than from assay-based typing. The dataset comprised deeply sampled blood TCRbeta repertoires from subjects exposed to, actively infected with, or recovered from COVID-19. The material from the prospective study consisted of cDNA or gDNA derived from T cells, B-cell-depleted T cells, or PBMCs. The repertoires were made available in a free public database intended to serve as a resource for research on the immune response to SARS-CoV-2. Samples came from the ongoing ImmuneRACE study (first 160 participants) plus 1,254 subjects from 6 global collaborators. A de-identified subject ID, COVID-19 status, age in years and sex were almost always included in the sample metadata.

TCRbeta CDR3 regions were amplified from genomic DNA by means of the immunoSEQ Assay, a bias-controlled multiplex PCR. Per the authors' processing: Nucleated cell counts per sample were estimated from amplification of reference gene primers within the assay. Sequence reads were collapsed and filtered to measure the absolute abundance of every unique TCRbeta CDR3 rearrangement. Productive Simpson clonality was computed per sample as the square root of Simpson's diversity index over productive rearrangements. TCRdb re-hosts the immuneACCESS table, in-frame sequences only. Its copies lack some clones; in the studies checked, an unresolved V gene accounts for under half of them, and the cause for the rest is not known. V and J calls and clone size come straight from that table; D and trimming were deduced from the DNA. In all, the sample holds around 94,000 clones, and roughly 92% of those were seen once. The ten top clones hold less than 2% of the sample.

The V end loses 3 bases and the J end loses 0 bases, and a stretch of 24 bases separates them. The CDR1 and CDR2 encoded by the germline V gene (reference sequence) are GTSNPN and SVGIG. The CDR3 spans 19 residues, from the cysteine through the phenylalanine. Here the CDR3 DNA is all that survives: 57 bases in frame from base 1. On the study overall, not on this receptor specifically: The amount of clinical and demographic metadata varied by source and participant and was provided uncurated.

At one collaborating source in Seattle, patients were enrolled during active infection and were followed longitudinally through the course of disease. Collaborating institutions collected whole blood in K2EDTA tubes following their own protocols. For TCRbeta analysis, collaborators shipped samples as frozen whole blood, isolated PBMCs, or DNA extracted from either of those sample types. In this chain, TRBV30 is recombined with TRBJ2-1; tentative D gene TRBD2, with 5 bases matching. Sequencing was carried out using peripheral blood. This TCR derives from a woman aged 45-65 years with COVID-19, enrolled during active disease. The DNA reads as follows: TGTGCCTGGAGGAAGTCCCAGCGGCCTGTATTCAGCTCCTACAATGAGCAGTTCTTC. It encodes CAWRKSQRPVFSSYNEQFF.